This T cell receptor (beta chain) comes out of a study of control samples from healthy donors and cancer patients. The germline V gene has CDR1 SGHRS and CDR2 YFSETQ. V lost 3 bases, J lost 6 bases, and 6 bases stayed unmatched. The CDR3 totals 14 residues. The table came from immunoSEQ multiplex PCR; TCRdb's copy has only in-frame clones and leaves some out. The sample gives thousands of clones, around nine tenths of which show up once; just under 20% is in the top ten. The clonotype originates from a man aged 60 to 69 with colorectal cancer. V is TRBV5-1 and J is TRBJ1-2; 9 bases agree with TRBD1. The material sequenced was PBMCs. For the CDR3, the DNA is TGCGCCAGCAGCTCCTTTACAGGGGGCGATGGCTACACCTTC. It translates to CASSSFTGGDGYTF.